This T cell receptor beta chain was sequenced for a study of regulatory T cells in long-lasting Graves disease. The germline gives CDR1 MNHEY, CDR2 SVGEGT. The CDR3 covers 16 residues. The V and J ends lost 5 bases and 4 bases, in that order; junction bases with no gene match: 7. The authors built TCR beta libraries using iRepertoire HTBI primers and Arm-PCR of CDR3 regions. TCRdb called the multiplex PCR reads again in MiXCR, with one record for every CDR3 protein. Of 400,000 to 550,000 distinct CDR3 sequences in the sample, roughly 15% were seen once. There are many counts of this clonotype. Time point denoted: newly diagnosed GD, antithyroid drugs for less than 3 months. RNA extracted from PBMCs served as the sequencing template. These data also featured in a second study, about T cells in Graves' hyperthyroidism and ophthalmopathy.

This sequence originates from a woman younger than 45 with Graves disease. Sample: peripheral blood mononuclear cells (PBMCs), taken at new diagnosis, from a patient treated with antithyroid drugs. V and J are TRBV6-2 or TRBV6-3 and TRBJ2-2, with TRBD2 matching 10 bases. CDR3 sequence reads: CASSESGLAITGELFF. CDR3 bases: TGTGCCAGCAGTGAATCGGGACTAGCGATCACCGGGGAGCTGTTTTTT.